This TCR beta chain emerged from a study of siplizumab effects on memory and regulatory T cells (dated by TCRdb to between 2018 and 2021). Looking at the study overall: The effect of the anti-CD2 antibody siplizumab on alloreactive T-cell subsets was examined in allogeneic mixed lymphocyte reactions constructed from human PBMCs. What the study reported, not specific to this receptor: Of the alloreactive CD4+ clones that could be mapped, the Treg-derived share averaged about 67% with siplizumab compared with around 25% in control reactions. Whether proliferating Tregs from siplizumab cultures actually had suppressive function was not functionally confirmed. Roughly 80-97% of proliferating CD4+ or CD8+ clones could not be assigned a naive or memory phenotype. Unstimulated naive T cells appeared more diverse than memory T cells, and naive cells seemed to contribute substantially to the alloresponse. Siplizumab significantly lowered the cumulative frequency of alloreactive sequences that could be traced to unstimulated CD4+ memory T cells. Sequences below about 10^-5 frequency were poorly captured, so only a minor fraction of alloreactive clones could be mapped to unstimulated subsets.

Libraries were prepared through the immunoSEQ multiplex PCR assay. Around 100,000 TCR templates per sample were assayed by the deep sequencing platform. Genomic DNA extracted from sorted T cells was the material used for TCRbeta CDR3 sequencing. The published analysis was carried out like this. Clonal analysis of TCRbeta CDR3 data was done in the R programming language. Comparing unstimulated samples against CFSE-low samples taken after the reaction was how alloreactive CD4+ and CD8+ clones were defined. Alloreactive CD4+ clones were assigned to regulatory or non-regulatory origin by matching sequences to sorted unstimulated Treg and non-Treg repertoires. TCRdb holds this immuneACCESS table with in-frame rearrangements only. Some clones are missing; in checked studies, unresolved V genes explain under half, and the rest has no known cause. Clone size and the V and J calls come from that table; the DNA yielded D and trimming. This sample comprises about 50,000 clones, more than 85% of them detected only once. The ten largest clones add up to under 0.35% of the sample.

CDR1 and CDR2, per the germline V gene (reference sequence), are SEHNR and FQNEAQ. Including cysteine and phenylalanine, the CDR3 has 13 amino acids. Only the CDR3 portion is preserved as DNA: 39 bases, with reading frame beginning at the first base. V was cut back by 1 base and J by 5 bases, leaving a gap of 8 bases between them. On this clone: This receptor's antigen is unknown. Qualities for individual bases were not recorded, and no much larger clone is one base off. Other DNA sequences in this sample translate to the same CDR3.

Unstimulated CD4+ memory cells were also sequenced in three donor pairs, together with CD4+ naive, CD8+ TEMRA, CD8+ naive and CD8+ effector memory subsets. TCRbeta CDR3 sequencing was performed on sorted unstimulated T cells and on proliferating T cells recovered from mixed lymphocyte reactions. Fresh whole blood from nine to eleven HLA-typed healthy donors served as the source for isolating PBMCs. Sample: naive CD8+ T cells sorted from blood. The sample's cell subset or site label is to be understood as: unstimulated naive T cells. This clonotype originated in a human donor in good health. The chain links TRBV7-9 with TRBJ1-1; no D gene is confidently identified. In nucleotides, the sequence is TGTGCCAGCAGCTTAGGTGGAGGGACTGAAGCTTTCTTT. Translated, it gives CASSLGGGTEAFF. Extended through the reference TRBV7-9 and TRBJ1-1 proteins, this CDR3 yields the full variable domain: DTGVSQNPRHKITKRGQNVTFRCDPISEHNRLYWYRQTLGQGPEFLTYFQNEAQLEKSRLLSDRFSAERPKGSFSTLEIQRTEQGDSAMYLCASSLGGGTEAFFGQGTRLTVV.